The 7 T cell receptor beta chains given below trace back to one sample, sequenced in a study of T cells in Graves' hyperthyroidism and ophthalmopathy. The source material, RNA transcripts, was used to amplify TCR beta CDR3 regions. The TCR CDR3 was amplified in a first-round RT-PCR using the HTBI primer set. TCRdb re-analysed the multiplex PCR reads in MiXCR, keeping a single row per CDR3 protein. The sample carries roughly 380,000 distinct CDR3 sequences, 14% recorded once. Sequencing used blood. These receptors all come from a woman aged 60-70 years with Graves' hyperthyroidism.

This clonotype was observed at least ten times. The V gene is TRBV11-2, the J gene TRBJ2-3; D remains unclear. CDR1 is SGHAT and CDR2 is FQNNGV in the germline V gene. Trimming shortened V by 1 base and J by 11 bases, and 7 bases separated the two germline ends. This CDR3 region has 11 residues. CDR3 DNA: TGTGCCAGCAGCTTAGGCGGAAAGCAGTATTTT. This gives the protein CASSLGGKQYF. Based on the CDR3 plus reference TRBV11-2 and TRBJ2-3, the full variable domain is EAGVAQSPRYKIIEKRQSVAFWCNPISGHATLYWYQQILGQGPKLLIQFQNNGVVDDSQLPKDRFSAERLKGVDSTLKIQPAKLEDSAVYLCASSLGGKQYFGPGTRLTVL.

In this sample, this clonotype turned up many times. The rearrangement uses TRBV28 and TRBJ1-6, with a tentative D call TRBD1 (6 bases). Trimming cost V 4 bases and J 9 bases, with 16 bases left between them. The CDR3 is 15 amino acids. Germline CDR1 reads MDHEN; CDR2 reads SYDVKM. In DNA form, the CDR3 reads TGTGCCAGCAGTTCCCCCCAGGGGCTGGGTTCACCCCTCCACTTT. Encoded protein: CASSSPQGLGSPLHF.

This clonotype was counted ten times or more. The chain is built from TRBV15 and TRBJ1-2; D is possibly TRBD1 (6 bases). V was pared by 0 bases and J by 6 bases, with 11 bases between. CDR3 length: 14 amino acids. Looked up from germline, CDR1 is LNHNV and CDR2 is YYDKDF (reference sequence). For the CDR3, the DNA is TGTGCCACCAGCAGAGATAGCAGGGGAGATGGCTACACCTTC. Its translation is CATSRDSRGDGYTF.

This clonotype was seen ten or more times. The rearrangement uses TRBV30 and TRBJ2-5, with TRBD1 matching over 8 bases. V lost 5 bases and J lost 5; bases outside the gene matches: 4. Germline V gene lookup returns CDR1 GTSNPN and CDR2 SVGIG (reference sequence). This CDR3 has 12 amino acids. This CDR3 reads CAWDRGSETQYF. The DNA of the CDR3 is TGTGCCTGGGACAGGGGATCGGAGACCCAGTACTTC.

This clonotype was found many times. This chain joins TRBV4-1 and TRBJ2-3; D gene ambiguous. Trimming stripped 3 bases from V and 4 bases from J, with 5 bases between. Germline V gives CDR1 MGHRA, CDR2 YSYEKL. This CDR3 has 12 amino acids. This chain's CDR3 is CASSQRADTQYF. For the CDR3, the DNA is TGCGCCAGCAGCCAGCGCGCAGATACGCAGTATTTT.

The chain has TRBV30 and TRBJ1-4; tentatively, D is TRBD1 (5 bases). The CDR3 is 14 amino acids. The germline V gene has CDR1 GTSNPN and CDR2 SVGIG (reference sequence). Trimming removed 0 bases from V and 7 bases from J, with 12 bases in between. The CDR3 protein is CAWSVGDPLEKLFF. The CDR3 nucleotides read TGTGCCTGGAGTGTGGGGGACCCGCTTGAAAAACTGTTTTTT.

This clonotype has at least ten counts. V is TRBV18 and J is TRBJ1-2, with D perhaps matching TRBD1 (6 bases). CDR1 and CDR2 from the germline V gene are KGHSH and LQKENI. Trimming took off 6 bases at V and 0 bases at J, with 11 bases between the two ends. This CDR3 has 14 residues. The CDR3 DNA reads as TGTGCCAGCTCGCAATGGACAGCTAACTATGGCTACACCTTC. Protein product: CASSQWTANYGYTF.